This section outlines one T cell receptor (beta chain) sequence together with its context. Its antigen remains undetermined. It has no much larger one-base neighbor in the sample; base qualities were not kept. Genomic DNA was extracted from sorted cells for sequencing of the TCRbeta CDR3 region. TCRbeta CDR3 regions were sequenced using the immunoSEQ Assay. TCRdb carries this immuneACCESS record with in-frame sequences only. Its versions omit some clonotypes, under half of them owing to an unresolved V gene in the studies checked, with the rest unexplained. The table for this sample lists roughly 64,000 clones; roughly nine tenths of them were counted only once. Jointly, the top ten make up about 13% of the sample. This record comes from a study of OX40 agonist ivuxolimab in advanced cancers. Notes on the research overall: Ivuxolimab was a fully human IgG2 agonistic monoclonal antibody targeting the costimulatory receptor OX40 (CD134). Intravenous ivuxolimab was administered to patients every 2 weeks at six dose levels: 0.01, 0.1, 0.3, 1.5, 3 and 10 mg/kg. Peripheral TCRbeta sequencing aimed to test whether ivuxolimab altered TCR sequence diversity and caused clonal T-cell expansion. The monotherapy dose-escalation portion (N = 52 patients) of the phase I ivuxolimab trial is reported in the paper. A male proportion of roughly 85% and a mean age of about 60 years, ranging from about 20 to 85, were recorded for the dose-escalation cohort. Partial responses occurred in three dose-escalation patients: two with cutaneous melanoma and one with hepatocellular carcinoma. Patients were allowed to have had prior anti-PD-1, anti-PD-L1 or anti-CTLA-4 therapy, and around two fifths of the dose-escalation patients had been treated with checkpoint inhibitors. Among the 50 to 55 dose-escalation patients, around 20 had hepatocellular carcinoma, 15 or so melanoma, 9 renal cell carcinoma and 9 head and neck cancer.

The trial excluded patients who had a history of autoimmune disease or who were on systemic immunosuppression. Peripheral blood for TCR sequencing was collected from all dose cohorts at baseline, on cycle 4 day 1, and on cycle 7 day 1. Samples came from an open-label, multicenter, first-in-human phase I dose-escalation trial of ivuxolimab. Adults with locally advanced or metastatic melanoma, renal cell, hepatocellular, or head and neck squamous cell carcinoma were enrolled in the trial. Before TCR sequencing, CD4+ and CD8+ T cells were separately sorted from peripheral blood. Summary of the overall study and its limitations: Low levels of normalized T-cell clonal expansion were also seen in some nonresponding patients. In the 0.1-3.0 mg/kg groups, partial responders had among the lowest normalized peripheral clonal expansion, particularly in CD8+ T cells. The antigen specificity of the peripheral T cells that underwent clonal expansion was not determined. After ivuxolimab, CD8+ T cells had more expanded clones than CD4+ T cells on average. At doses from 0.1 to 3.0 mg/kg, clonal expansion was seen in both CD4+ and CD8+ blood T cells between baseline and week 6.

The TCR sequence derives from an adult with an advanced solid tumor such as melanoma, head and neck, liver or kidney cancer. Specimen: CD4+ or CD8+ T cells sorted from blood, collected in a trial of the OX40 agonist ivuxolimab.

The DNA sequence is TGTGCCAGCAGCCAACTGCATCCAGATACGCAGTATTTT. Translated, this is CASSQLHPDTQYF. The rearranged chain carries TRBV14 and TRBJ2-3; the D gene cannot be resolved reliably. Inclusive of the bounding cysteine and phenylalanine, the CDR3 is 13 residues long. The only DNA kept is the CDR3, 39 bases in frame from the first base. Cut back by 2 bases and 4 bases, the V and J ends lie 7 bases apart. As encoded in the germline V gene, CDR1 is SGHDN while CDR2 is FVKESK.